This T cell receptor beta chain is drawn from a study of blood T cell repertoires in COVID-19. Study-level information: T cells, B-cell-depleted T cells, or PBMCs provided the cDNA or gDNA that served as material.

This table comes from immunoSEQ multiplex PCR, and its TCRdb copy is limited to in-frame clones, with some not included. The top ten clones hold 7% to 9% of a sample with some 35,000 clones, approximately 90% of them seen once. The CDR3 has 14 residues. Germline trimming cut 4 bases from V and 5 bases from J; bases unmatched to any gene: 5. The germline gives CDR1 SGHNT, CDR2 YENEEA. The genes are TRBV11-3 and TRBJ2-7; TRBD1 matches at 10 bases. The sample taken for sequencing was peripheral blood. The source is a human donor in a cohort sampled during active COVID-19. The CDR3 region is CASSSGTGADEQYF. The CDR3 nucleotides are TGTGCCAGCAGCTCCGGGACAGGGGCCGACGAGCAGTACTTC.